This TCR beta chain was retrieved from a study of T cell changes during pregnancy in multiple sclerosis. V lost 0 bases to trimming and J lost 5 bases, with 13 bases between them. Germline V gene data show CDR1 as LGHNA and CDR2 as YNFKEQ. The CDR3 runs 16 residues. Using immunoSEQ multiplex PCR, the repertoire was profiled, and TCRdb retains in-frame clones only, with some absent. The table records 80,000 to 95,000 clones, nearly 95% of them present only once. V and J are TRBV4-2 and TRBJ2-2, with unresolved D. This TCR was sampled from a female donor with multiple sclerosis, enrolled in a pregnancy study. Sample: peripheral blood, taken in the second trimester of pregnancy. CDR3 bases: TGTGCCAGCAGCCAAGATACCGGGTGGAGTACCGGGGAGCTGTTTTTT. It yields the protein CASSQDTGWSTGELFF.